The present T cell receptor beta chain was sequenced within a study of cytomegalovirus exposure and HLA in healthy donors. Study results and caveats: Analysis performed later found roughly 18,000 TCR beta sequences associated with HLA alleles at 0.05 false discovery rate. Altogether, 160 or so TCR beta chains were recorded as cytomegalovirus-associated. An analysis done earlier found most TCR beta V segments productive about 87% or about 30% of the time.

For this clone: The antigen remains unidentified.

The primer mix had 60 Vbeta and 13 Jbeta primers. Generated by immunoSEQ multiplex PCR, the TCRdb table keeps only in-frame clones and is missing some. This table holds under 150,000 clones, about 60% found once. The material sequenced was PBMCs. This receptor was identified in a man in his forties or fifties in good health and CMV-seropositive.

The DNA for the CDR3 is TGTGCCAGCAGTTACCAGGGACTATCTGGAAACACCATATATTTT. It yields the protein CASSYQGLSGNTIYF. The genes are TRBV6-5 and TRBJ1-3, with D possibly matching TRBD1 (5 bases). This CDR3 spans 15 amino acids. Trimming pared 2 bases from V and 1 base from J, leaving 9 bases between. Germline V gene lookup returns CDR1 MNHEY and CDR2 SVGAGI.